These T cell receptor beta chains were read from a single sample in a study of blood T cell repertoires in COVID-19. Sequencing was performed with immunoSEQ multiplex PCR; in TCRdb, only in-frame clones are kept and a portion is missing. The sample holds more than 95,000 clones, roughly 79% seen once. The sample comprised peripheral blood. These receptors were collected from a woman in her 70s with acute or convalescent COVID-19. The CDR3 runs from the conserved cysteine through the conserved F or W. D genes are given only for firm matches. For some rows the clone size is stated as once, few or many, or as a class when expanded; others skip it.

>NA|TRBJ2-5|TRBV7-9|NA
CASRPTGLETQYF
TGTGCCAGCAGACCAACAGGGCTGGAGACCCAGTACTTC
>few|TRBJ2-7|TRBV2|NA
CASSEMGSQFYEQYF
TGTGCCAGCAGTGAAATGGGGAGTCAGTTCTACGAGCAGTACTTC
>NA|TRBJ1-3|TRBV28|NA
CASSLYRGRISSGNTIYF
TGTGCCAGCAGTTTATATCGAGGGCGGATTTCATCTGGAAACACCATATATTTT
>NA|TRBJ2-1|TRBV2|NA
CASSRLGGLYNEQFF
TGTGCCAGCAGTCGCCTAGGGGGTCTTTACAATGAGCAGTTCTTC
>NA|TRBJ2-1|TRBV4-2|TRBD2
CASSQDRSGRAFEQFF
TGTGCCAGCAGCCAAGATAGGAGCGGGAGGGCCTTTGAGCAGTTCTTC
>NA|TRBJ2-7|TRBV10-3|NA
CAIMRTEAEQYF
TGTGCCATCATGCGGACAGAGGCCGAGCAGTACTTC
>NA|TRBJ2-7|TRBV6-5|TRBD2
CASSYGAGDEGYEQYF
TGTGCCAGCAGTTACGGGGCGGGAGATGAAGGCTACGAGCAGTACTTC
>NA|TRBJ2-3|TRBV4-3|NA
CASSLGSGTDTQYF
TGCGCCAGCAGCCTGGGGAGTGGGACAGATACGCAGTATTTT
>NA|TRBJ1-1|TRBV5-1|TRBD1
CASSIQPGGETEAFF
TGCGCCAGCAGCATACAACCAGGGGGCGAAACTGAAGCTTTCTTT
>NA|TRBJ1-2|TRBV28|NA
CASQDSPGGYTF
TGTGCCAGCCAGGACAGTCCAGGGGGCTACACCTTC
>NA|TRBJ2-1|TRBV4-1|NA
CASSHPDKTHEQFF
TGCGCCAGCAGCCATCCCGACAAGACCCATGAGCAGTTCTTC
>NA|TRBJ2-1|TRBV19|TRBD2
CASSKRGAGGGQSGYNEQFF
TGTGCCAGTAGTAAACGGGGGGCGGGGGGCGGTCAATCGGGATACAATGAGCAGTTCTTC
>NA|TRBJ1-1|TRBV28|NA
CASSSPGQGVGTEAFF
TGTGCCAGCAGTTCCCCCGGCCAGGGTGTGGGCACTGAAGCTTTCTTT
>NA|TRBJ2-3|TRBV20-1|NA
CSASHPAGEPDTQYF
TGCAGTGCTAGTCACCCCGCCGGGGAACCAGATACGCAGTATTTT
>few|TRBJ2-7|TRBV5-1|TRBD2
CASSLESSGIDEQYF
TGCGCCAGCAGCTTGGAATCTAGCGGGATTGACGAGCAGTACTTC
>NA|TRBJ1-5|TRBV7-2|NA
CASSLDPGEDQPQHF
TGTGCCAGCAGCTTAGATCCGGGGGAGGATCAGCCCCAGCATTTT